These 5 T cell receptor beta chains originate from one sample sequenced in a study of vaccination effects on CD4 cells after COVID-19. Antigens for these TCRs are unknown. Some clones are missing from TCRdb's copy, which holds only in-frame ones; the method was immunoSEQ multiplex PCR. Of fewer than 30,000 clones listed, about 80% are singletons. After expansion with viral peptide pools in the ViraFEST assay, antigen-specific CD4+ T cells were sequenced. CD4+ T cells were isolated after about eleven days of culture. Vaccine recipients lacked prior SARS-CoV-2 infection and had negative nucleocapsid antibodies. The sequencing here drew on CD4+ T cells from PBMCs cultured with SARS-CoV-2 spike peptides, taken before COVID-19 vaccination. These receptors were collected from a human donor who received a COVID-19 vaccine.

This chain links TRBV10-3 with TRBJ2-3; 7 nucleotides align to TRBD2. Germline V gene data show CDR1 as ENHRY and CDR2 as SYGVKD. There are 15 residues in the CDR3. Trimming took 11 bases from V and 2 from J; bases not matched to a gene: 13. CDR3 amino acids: CAGRGAGEFTDTQYF. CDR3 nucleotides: TGTGCCGGGCGAGGGGCGGGAGAGTTCACAGATACGCAGTATTTT.

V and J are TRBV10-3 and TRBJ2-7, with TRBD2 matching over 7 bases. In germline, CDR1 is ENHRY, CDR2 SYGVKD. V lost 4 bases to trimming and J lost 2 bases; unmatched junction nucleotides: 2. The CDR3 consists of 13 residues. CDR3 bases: TGTGCCATCAGTGGGGGGGGTACCTACGAGCAGTACTTC. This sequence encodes CAISGGGTYEQYF.

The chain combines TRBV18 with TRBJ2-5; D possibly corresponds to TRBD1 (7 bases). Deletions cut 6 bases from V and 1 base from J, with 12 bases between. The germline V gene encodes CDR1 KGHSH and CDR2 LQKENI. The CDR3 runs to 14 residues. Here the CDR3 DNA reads TGTGCCAGCTCGCAGGGGGGTGGCCAAGAGACCCAGTACTTC. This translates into CASSQGGGQETQYF. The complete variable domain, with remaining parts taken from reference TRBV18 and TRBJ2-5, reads NAGVMQNPRHLVRRRGQEARLRCSPMKGHSHVYWYRQLPEEGLKFMVYLQKENIIDESGMPKERFSAEFPKEGPSILRIQQVVRGDSAAYFCASSQGGGQETQYFGPGTRLLVL.

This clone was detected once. The CDR3 DNA is TGTGCCAGCAGCCCCAACCACTCCGCCGCCAGCGAGCAGTACTTC. Its protein is CASSPNHSAASEQYF. The gene calls are TRBV11-2 and TRBJ2-7; no clear D. This CDR3 has 15 amino acids. V lost 5 bases and J lost 6, with 20 bases in between. Germline V gene data show CDR1 as SGHAT and CDR2 as FQNNGV. Full variable domain (missing parts from reference TRBV11-2 and TRBJ2-7): EAGVAQSPRYKIIEKRQSVAFWCNPISGHATLYWYQQILGQGPKLLIQFQNNGVVDDSQLPKDRFSAERLKGVDSTLKIQPAKLEDSAVYLCASSPNHSAASEQYFGPGTRLTVT.

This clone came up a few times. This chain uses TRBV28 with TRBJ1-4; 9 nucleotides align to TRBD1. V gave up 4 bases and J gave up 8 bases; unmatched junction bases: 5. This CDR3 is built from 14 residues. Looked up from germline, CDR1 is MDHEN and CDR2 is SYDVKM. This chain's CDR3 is CASSSTGGDEKLFF. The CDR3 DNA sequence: TGTGCCAGCAGTTCGACAGGGGGGGACGAAAAACTGTTTTTT.